Following are 12 T cell receptor beta chains from one sample sequenced in a study of sequential checkpoint blockade in melanoma. The protocol was immunoSEQ multiplex PCR, while the TCRdb copy is restricted to in-frame clones and leaves out a portion. The sample yields around 19,000 clones, approximately 72% seen once. Treatment defined: randomized to nivolumab then ipilimumab (arm A) or the reverse (arm B). This specimen was CD8+ T cells sorted from blood (inferred from file names), taken from a patient given nivolumab and ipilimumab in sequence. These receptors all stem from a human donor with melanoma.

This chain uses TRBV6-4 with TRBJ2-3, with unresolved D. CDR1 is MRHNA and CDR2 is SNTAGT in the germline V gene. The CDR3 is made up of 14 amino acids. The germline V and J ends were trimmed by 8 bases and 0 bases, with 12 bases remaining between them. The CDR3 loop reads CASSETFSTDTQYF. CDR3 coding DNA: TGTGCCAGCTCAGAGACTTTTAGCACAGATACGCAGTATTTT.

The rearrangement links TRBV4-1 to TRBJ1-3; the D is unclear. The CDR3 has 16 residues. The germline V gene has CDR1 MGHRA and CDR2 YSYEKL. Between the trimmed V and J ends, which lost 4 bases and 0 bases, there was a span of 13 bases. The CDR3 sequence: CASSPSVGSSGNTIYF. CDR3 bases: TGCGCCAGCAGCCCGTCGGTAGGGAGCTCTGGAAACACCATATATTTT.

The chain is built from TRBV6-5 and TRBJ1-2; the match to TRBD1 covers 9 bases. Germline CDR1 reads MNHEY; CDR2 reads SVGAGI. V shed 0 bases, J shed 5 bases, and the junction held 7 bases outside the gene matches. CDR3 size: 16 residues. In nucleotides, the CDR3 is TGTGCCAGCAGTTACTCTGCGACAGGGGGTCTATATGGCTACACCTTC. It codes for CASSYSATGGLYGYTF.

This sequence joins TRBV11-2 and TRBJ1-2, with TRBD1 matching over 7 bases. Germline CDR1 is SGHAT and CDR2 is FQNNGV. V gave up 10 bases and J gave up 3 bases; unmatched junction bases: 2. The CDR3 sequence is 11 residues long. DNA of the CDR3: TGTGCCACGGGACAGTACTATGGCTACACCTTC. Its protein product is CATGQYYGYTF. Combining the CDR3 with reference TRBV11-2 and TRBJ1-2 gives the whole variable domain EAGVAQSPRYKIIEKRQSVAFWCNPISGHATLYWYQQILGQGPKLLIQFQNNGVVDDSQLPKDRFSAERLKGVDSTLKIQPAKLEDSAVYLCATGQYYGYTFGSGTRLTVV.

Here the CDR3 DNA reads TGTGCCAGCAGCTTGACGACAGGTATAGCCTACGAGCAGTACTTC. Translating gives CASSLTTGIAYEQYF. The chain recombines TRBV5-4 with TRBJ2-7, with a possible D match to TRBD1 (6 bases). The CDR3 extends over 15 amino acids. The germline gives CDR1 SGHNT, CDR2 YYREEE (reference sequence). Deletions cut 1 base from V and 2 bases from J, with 13 bases between.

The V gene is TRBV7-2, the J gene TRBJ1-2; 7 positions match TRBD1. CDR1 is SGHTA, CDR2 FQGNSA, per germline. The CDR3 spans 14 residues. Trimming cost V 5 bases and J 6 bases; bases outside gene matches: 9. CDR3 DNA: TGTGCCAGCAGCAACCGACAGGGTATTAATGGCTACACCTTC. Residues: CASSNRQGINGYTF.

In its sample, this clone is medium-sized. The chain's CDR3 is CASSEDSSISYEQYF. In DNA, the CDR3 is TGCGCCAGCAGCGAGGACAGTTCGATTTCTTACGAGCAGTACTTC. V and J are TRBV5-1 and TRBJ2-7; the D gene is possibly TRBD1 (6 bases). V dropped 4 bases and J dropped 4 bases, with 18 bases sitting between them. The germline gives CDR1 SGHRS, CDR2 YFSETQ. The CDR3 length is 15 residues.

The genes are TRBV5-6 and TRBJ1-2; tentatively, D is TRBD1 (5 bases). Trimming took 4 bases from V and 8 from J, leaving 15 bases between them. In germline, CDR1 is SGHDT, CDR2 YYEEEE. This CDR3 spans 13 amino acids. CDR3 nucleotides: TGTGCCAGCAGCCTGACAGAGCTCAAAGGCTACACCTTC. It yields the protein CASSLTELKGYTF. Complete variable domain (other parts from reference TRBV5-6 and TRBJ1-2): DAGVTQSPTHLIKTRGQQVTLRCSPKSGHDTVSWYQQALGQGPQFIFQYYEEEERQRGNFPDRFSGHQFPNYSSELNVNALLLGDSALYLCASSLTELKGYTFGSGTRLTVV.

V and J are TRBV7-6 and TRBJ1-2; D gene uncertain. Germline values: CDR1 SGHVS, CDR2 FNYEAQ. The CDR3 totals 12 residues. Trimming removed 5 bases from V and 7 bases from J, with 11 bases in between. CDR3: CASSGGRGGYTF. The CDR3 nucleotides are TGTGCCAGCAGCGGTGGGCGTGGTGGCTACACCTTC.

J is TRBJ2-2 and V is TRBV5-6; 7 bases are shared with TRBD1. V was pared by 4 bases and J by 5 bases, with 5 bases of the junction left unmatched. In germline, CDR1 is SGHDT, CDR2 YYEEEE. The CDR3 contains 14 residues. The CDR3 sequence: CASSPTGSTGELFF. The CDR3 region has the DNA TGTGCCAGCAGCCCGACAGGGTCGACCGGGGAGCTGTTTTTT.

The chain joins TRBV6-5 to TRBJ2-7, with no clear D. Germline CDR1 and CDR2: MNHEY and SVGAGI. This CDR3 region has 13 residues. Trimming cost V 6 bases and J 3 bases, with 12 bases left between them. CDR3 sequence (DNA): TGTGCCAGCAGCCAGTCCGGGTACTACGAGCAGTACTTC. It encodes CASSQSGYYEQYF.

V is TRBV7-8 and J is TRBJ1-6; 10 nucleotides align to TRBD1. This CDR3 is 16 amino acids long. J lost 7 bases, V lost 5 bases, and 8 bases had no gene match. Germline V gene lookup returns CDR1 SGHVS and CDR2 FQNEAQ. CDR3 in DNA: TGTGCCAGCAGCAATACCAGGGACAGGGGAAATTCACCCCTCCACTTT. This translates into CASSNTRDRGNSPLHF.